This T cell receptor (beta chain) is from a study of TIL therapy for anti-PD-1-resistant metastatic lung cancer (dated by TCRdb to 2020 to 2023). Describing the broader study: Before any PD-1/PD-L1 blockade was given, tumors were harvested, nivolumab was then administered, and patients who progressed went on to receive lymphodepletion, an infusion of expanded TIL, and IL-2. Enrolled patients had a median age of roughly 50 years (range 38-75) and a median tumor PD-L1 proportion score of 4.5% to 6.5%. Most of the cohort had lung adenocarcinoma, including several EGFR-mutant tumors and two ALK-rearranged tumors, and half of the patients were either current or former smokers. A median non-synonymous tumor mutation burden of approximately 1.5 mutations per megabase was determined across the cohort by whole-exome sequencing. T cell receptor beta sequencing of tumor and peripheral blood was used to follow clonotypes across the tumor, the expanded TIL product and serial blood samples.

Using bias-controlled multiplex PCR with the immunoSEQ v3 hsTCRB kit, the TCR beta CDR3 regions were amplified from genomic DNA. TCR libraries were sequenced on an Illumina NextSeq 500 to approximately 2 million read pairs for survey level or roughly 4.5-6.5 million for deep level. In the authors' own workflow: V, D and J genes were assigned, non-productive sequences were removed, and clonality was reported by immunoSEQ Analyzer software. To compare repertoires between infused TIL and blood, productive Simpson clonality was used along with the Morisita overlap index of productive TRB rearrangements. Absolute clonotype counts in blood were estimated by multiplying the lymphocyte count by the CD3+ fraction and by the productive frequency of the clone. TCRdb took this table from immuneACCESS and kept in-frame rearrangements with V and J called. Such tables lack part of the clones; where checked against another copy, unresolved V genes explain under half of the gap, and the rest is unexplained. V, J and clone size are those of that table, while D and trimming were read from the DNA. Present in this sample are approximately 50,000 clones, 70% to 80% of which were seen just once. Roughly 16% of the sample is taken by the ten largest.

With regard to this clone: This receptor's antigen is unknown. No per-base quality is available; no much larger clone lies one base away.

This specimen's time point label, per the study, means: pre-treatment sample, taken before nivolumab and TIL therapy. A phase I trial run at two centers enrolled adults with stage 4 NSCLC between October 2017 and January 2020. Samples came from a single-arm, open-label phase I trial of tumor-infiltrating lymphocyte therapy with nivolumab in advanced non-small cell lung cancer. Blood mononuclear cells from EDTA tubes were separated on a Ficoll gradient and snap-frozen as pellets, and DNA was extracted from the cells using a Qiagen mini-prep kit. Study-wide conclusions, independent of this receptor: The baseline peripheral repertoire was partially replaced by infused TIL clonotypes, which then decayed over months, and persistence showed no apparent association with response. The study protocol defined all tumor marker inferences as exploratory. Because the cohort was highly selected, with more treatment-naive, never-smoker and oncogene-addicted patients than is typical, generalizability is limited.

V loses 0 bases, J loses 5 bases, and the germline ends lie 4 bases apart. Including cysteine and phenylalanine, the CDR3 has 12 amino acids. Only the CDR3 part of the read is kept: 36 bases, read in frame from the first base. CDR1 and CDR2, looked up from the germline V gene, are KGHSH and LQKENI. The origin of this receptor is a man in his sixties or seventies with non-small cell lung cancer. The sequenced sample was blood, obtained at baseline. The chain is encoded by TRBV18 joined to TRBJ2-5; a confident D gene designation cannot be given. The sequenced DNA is TGTGCCAGCTCACCACCGGGGGAGACCCAGTACTTC. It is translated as CASSPPGETQYF. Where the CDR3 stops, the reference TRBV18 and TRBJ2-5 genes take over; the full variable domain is NAGVMQNPRHLVRRRGQEARLRCSPMKGHSHVYWYRQLPEEGLKFMVYLQKENIIDESGMPKERFSAEFPKEGPSILRIQQVVRGDSAAYFCASSPPGETQYFGPGTRLLVL.